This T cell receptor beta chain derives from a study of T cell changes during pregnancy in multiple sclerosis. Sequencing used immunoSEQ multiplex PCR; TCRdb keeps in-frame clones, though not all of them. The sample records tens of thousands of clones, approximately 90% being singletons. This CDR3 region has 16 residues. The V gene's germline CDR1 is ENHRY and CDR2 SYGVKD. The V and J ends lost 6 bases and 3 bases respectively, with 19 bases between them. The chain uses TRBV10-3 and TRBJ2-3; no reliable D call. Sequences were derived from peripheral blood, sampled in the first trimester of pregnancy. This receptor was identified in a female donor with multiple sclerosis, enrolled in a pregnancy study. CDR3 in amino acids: CAISPTDSILTDTQYF. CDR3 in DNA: TGTGCCATCAGCCCCACCGACTCCATACTGACAGATACGCAGTATTTT.